This T cell receptor beta chain was sequenced in a study of T cells in localized non-small cell lung cancer. General study findings and limits: The study detected a median approximately 50 of the top 100 tumor clones in adjacent lung. Tumor showed lower T cell clonality than uninvolved adjacent lung, where it was highest.

Trimming removed 6 bases at V and 8 bases at J, with 13 bases between. The CDR3 contains 12 residues. The germline CDR1 and CDR2 sequences are MNHNY and SVGAGI (reference sequence). Worth noting for this clone: Antigen specificity is unknown.

Repertoires were generated with immunoSEQ multiplex PCR, while TCRdb's copy carries only in-frame clones and drops some. The table lists over 8,500 clones, around four fifths of them singletons. This rearrangement joins TRBV6-6 to TRBJ1-2; D gene unclear. This sequence was found in a female donor over 55 with stage II lung adenocarcinoma. This specimen was peripheral blood mononuclear cells, taken before any cancer treatment. This CDR3 reads CASSLTGVGYTF. The CDR3 nucleotides read TGTGCCAGCAGCCTTACTGGGGTCGGCTACACCTTC.